The text below deals with one T cell receptor beta chain. It has no known antigen specificity. No quality values exist for individual bases; no much larger clone is one base distant. Trimming leaves V shorter by 4 bases and J shorter by 4 bases, with the junction holding 13 bases beyond the gene matches. The germline V gene supplies CDR1 SGHDT and CDR2 YYEEEE. The CDR3 numbers 16 residues from cysteine through phenylalanine. Only CDR3 DNA is held: 48 bases, read in frame from base 1. The CDR3 regions of human TCRbeta chains were subjected to immunosequencing. Turning to the authors' computational methods: TCRs in the repertoires were compared against a reference library of SARS-CoV-2-specific TCRs that had been generated with the MIRA antigen-specificity platform. Breadth was defined as the fraction of unique TCRs that were SARS-CoV-2-associated. Depth was defined as the fraction of total T cells that were SARS-CoV-2-associated. Using the MIRA data, each spike-specific TCR was mapped to the spike region that the TCR reacts to and placed in a CD4 or CD8 class. Log10-transformed breadth and depth values were compared by one-way ANOVA with Sidak's multiple comparisons tests. TCRdb retrieved this table from immuneACCESS and kept in-frame rearrangements only. Not all clones are present; in checked studies, unresolved V genes account for under half, and no reason is known for the remainder. The V and J calls and clone size were taken over from that table, and D and trimming were inferred from the DNA. This sample gives over 130,000 clones in total; 90% to 95% of them show up just once. Clones ranked in the top ten supply roughly 1.2% of the sample.

The data were taken from a study of T cell responses to AZD1222 COVID-19 vaccine (dated by TCRdb to the early 2020s). Turning to the overall study: Because spike-specific TCR depth and breadth did not differ between the two schedules, AZD1222 recipients who got a second dose at roughly 4 weeks were pooled with those who got a second dose at roughly 12 weeks. TCR sequencing covered roughly 230 trial participants: approximately 200 given two doses of AZD1222 and 26 given two doses of MenACWY control vaccine. Trial participants were enrolled into age subgroups of 18-55, 56-69 and 70-plus years, which contained about 160, 30 and 59 TCR-sequenced participants, respectively. Broader findings and caveats from the paper: Participants were mostly white British, with more females than males. The authors suggested clonal diversity may have been underestimated. Because no day 14 peak-response samples were available, the repertoires could be characterized only after the peak T cell response. After two AZD1222 doses, spike-specific TCR breadth and depth were significantly higher than at day 0 and than in MenACWY recipients. Only five or six AZD1222 recipients were SARS-CoV-2 seropositive at baseline, limiting conclusions about previously exposed vaccinees. Nearly half of unique spike-specific TCRs reportedly recognized epitopes outside regions mutated in the B.1.351 and B.1.1.7 variants. In the small 56-69-year group, the increase in depth fell short of significance, most likely because of low power. The whole spike protein was spanned by vaccine-associated CD4 TCRs, and dominant responses were seen in regions 160-218 and 743-854.

The time point tag for this specimen amounts to: baseline before first vaccination. The vaccinee samples were drawn from two UK trials, COV001 and COV002, one of which was a single-blind randomized controlled phase 2/3 trial testing AZD1222 (ChAdOx1 nCoV-19) in healthy adults. For TCRbeta chain sequencing, PBMC samples from trial participants were taken at day 0 and at day 28 after the second dose. The sample here was peripheral blood, taken on day 0 of AZD1222 vaccination. The receptor chain draws on TRBV5-6 and TRBJ1-2; TRBD1 fits 7 bases in the junction. The receptor was derived from an adult in good health. The CDR3: CASSRRWTGALYGYTF. The DNA sequence is TGTGCCAGCAGCCGGCGTTGGACAGGTGCGCTCTATGGCTACACCTTC. The CDR3, completed at both ends by the reference TRBV5-6 and TRBJ1-2 genes, gives the full variable domain DAGVTQSPTHLIKTRGQQVTLRCSPKSGHDTVSWYQQALGQGPQFIFQYYEEEERQRGNFPDRFSGHQFPNYSSELNVNALLLGDSALYLCASSRRWTGALYGYTFGSGTRLTVV.